The 2 T cell receptor beta chains presented below share a single source sample, sequenced in a study of patients and donors after allogeneic stem cell transplantation. TCRdb processed the RT-PCR reads anew with MiXCR; each CDR3 protein has one entry. The table lists roughly 230,000 distinct CDR3 sequences, approximately 14% of them singletons. The specimen sequenced was blood, either unsorted or a sorted T cell fraction (not recorded which). These receptors originate from a human donor who was either an allogeneic HSCT recipient or a stem cell or donor lymphocyte infusion donor (not recorded which). It is not recorded whose cells these are; they may come from a transplant donor.

There are a few counts of this clonotype. The chain carries TRBV5-5 and TRBJ1-4, with 7 nucleotides matching TRBD1. The CDR3 has 15 amino acids. Germline CDR1 and CDR2: SGHKS and YYEKEE (reference sequence). Trimming removed 6 bases from V and 4 bases from J; junction bases left unmatched: 9. Written as DNA, the CDR3 is TGTGCCAGCAACCCATCGGACAGGTTTAATGAAAAACTGTTTTTT. It encodes CASNPSDRFNEKLFF.

The CDR3 nucleotides are TGTGCCAGCAGCTTGGGGCAGGGGGTCCACGAGCAGTACTTC. Translation: CASSLGQGVHEQYF. The V and J genes are TRBV5-8 and TRBJ2-7; 7 bases fit TRBD1. The V segment lost 0 bases and the J segment 5 bases; nucleotides outside the gene matches: 5. The CDR3 has 14 residues. The V gene's germline CDR1 is SGHTS and CDR2 YDEGEE.